This T cell receptor (beta chain) was obtained from a study of human T cells and chemical hapten exposure. Specified time point: patch test 1, 2 weeks after DPC sensitization. Described treatment: therapeutic diphenylcyclopropenone sensitization with weekly scalp DPC. Total RNA extraction was carried out from unfractionated whole blood. A single record per CDR3 protein comes from TCRdb applying MiXCR to the RACE reads. Of approximately 350,000 distinct CDR3 sequences in the sample, about 7% were seen once. This clonotype turned up a few times. CDR1 MNHEY and CDR2 SVGEGT come from the germline V gene. Trimming took 4 bases from V and 4 from J, leaving 17 bases between them. The length of the CDR3 is 15 residues.

This TCR derives from a woman aged 18-29 years with alopecia areata. Some clones in this sample may be carry-over from other donors' samples. J is TRBJ2-7 and V is TRBV6-2 or TRBV6-3; D is unclear. Sequencing used whole blood, obtained in connection with sensitization to the hapten diphenylcyclopropenone (DPC). CDR3 nucleotide sequence: TGTGCCAGCAGTTTTAGACTCCTCAGGCGATACGAGCAGTACTTC. Translating gives CASSFRLLRRYEQYF.